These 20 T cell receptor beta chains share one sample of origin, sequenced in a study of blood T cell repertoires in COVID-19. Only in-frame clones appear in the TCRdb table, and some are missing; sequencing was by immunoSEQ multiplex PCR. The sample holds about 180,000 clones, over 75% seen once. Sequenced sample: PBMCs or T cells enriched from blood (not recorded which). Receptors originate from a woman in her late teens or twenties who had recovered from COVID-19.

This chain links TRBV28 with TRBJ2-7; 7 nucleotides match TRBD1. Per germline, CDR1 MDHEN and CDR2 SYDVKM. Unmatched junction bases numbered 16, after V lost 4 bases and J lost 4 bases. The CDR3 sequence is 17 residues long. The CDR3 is CASSSHPMDRSWYEQYF. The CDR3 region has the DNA TGTGCCAGCAGTTCCCACCCCATGGACAGGTCTTGGTACGAGCAGTACTTC. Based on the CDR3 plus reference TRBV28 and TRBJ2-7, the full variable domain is DVKVTQSSRYLVKRTGEKVFLECVQDMDHENMFWYRQDPGLGLRLIYFSYDVKMKEKGDIPEGYSVSREKKERFSLILESASTNQTSMYLCASSSHPMDRSWYEQYFGPGTRLTVT.

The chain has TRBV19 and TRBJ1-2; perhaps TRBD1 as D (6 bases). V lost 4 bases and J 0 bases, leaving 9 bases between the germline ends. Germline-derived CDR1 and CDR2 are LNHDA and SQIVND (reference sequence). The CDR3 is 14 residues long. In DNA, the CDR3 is TGTGCCAGTAGTACGACAGGCGCTAACTATGGCTACACCTTC. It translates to CASSTTGANYGYTF. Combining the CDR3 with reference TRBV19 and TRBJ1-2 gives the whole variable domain DGGITQSPKYLFRKEGQNVTLSCEQNLNHDAMYWYRQDPGQGLRLIYYSQIVNDFQKGDIAEGYSVSREKKESFPLTVTSAQKNPTAFYLCASSTTGANYGYTFGSGTRLTVV.

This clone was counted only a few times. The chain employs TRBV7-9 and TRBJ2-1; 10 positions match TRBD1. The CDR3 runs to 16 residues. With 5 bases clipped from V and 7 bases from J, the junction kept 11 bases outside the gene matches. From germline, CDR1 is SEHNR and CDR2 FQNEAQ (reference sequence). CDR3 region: CASSTPTGGESNEQFF. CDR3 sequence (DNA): TGTGCCAGCAGCACCCCGACAGGGGGCGAAAGTAATGAGCAGTTCTTC.

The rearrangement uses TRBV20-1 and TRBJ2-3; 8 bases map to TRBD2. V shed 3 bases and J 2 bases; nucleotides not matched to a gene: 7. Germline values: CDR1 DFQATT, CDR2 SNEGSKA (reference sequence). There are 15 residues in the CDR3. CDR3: CSASGGSGVTDTQYF. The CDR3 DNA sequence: TGCAGTGCTAGTGGTGGTAGCGGGGTCACAGATACGCAGTATTTT.

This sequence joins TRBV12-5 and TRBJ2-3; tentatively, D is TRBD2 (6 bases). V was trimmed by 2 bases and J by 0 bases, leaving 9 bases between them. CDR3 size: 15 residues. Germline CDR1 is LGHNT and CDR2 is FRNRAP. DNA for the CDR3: TGTGCTAGTGGTTTGTCGGCGGGGAGCACAGATACGCAGTATTTT. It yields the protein CASGLSAGSTDTQYF.

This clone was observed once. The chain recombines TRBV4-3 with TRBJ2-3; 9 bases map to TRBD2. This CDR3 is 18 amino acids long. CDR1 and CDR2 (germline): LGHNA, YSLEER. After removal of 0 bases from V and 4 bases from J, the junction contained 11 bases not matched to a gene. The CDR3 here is CASSQDPGRGGWSDTQYF. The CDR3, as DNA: TGCGCCAGCAGCCAAGATCCAGGGCGGGGGGGCTGGTCAGATACGCAGTATTTT.

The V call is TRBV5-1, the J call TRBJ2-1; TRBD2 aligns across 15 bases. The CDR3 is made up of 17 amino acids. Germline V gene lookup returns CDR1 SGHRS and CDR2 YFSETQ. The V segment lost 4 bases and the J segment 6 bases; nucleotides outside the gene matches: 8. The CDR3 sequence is CASSRTSGRAIPNEQFF. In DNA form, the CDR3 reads TGCGCCAGCAGCAGGACTAGCGGGAGGGCCATTCCCAATGAGCAGTTCTTC.

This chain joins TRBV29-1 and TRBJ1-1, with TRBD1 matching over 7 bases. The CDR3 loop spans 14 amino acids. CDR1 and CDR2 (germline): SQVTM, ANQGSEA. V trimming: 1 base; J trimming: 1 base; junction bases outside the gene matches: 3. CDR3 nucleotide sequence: TGCAGCGTTGAAGCCCGACAGGGGAACACTGAAGCTTTCTTT. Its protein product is CSVEARQGNTEAFF.

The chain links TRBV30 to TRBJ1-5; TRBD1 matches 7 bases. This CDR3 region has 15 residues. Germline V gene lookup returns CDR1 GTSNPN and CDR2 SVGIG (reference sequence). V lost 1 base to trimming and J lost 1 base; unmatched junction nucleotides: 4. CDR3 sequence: CAWSGQGWSNQPQHF. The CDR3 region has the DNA TGTGCCTGGAGTGGACAGGGATGGAGCAATCAGCCCCAGCATTTT.

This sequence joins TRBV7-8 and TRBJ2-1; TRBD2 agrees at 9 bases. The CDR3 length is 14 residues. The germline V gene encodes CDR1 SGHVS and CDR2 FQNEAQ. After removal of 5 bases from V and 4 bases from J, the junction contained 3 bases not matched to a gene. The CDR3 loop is CASSRTSAYNEQFF. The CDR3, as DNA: TGTGCCAGCAGCCGGACTAGCGCTTACAATGAGCAGTTCTTC. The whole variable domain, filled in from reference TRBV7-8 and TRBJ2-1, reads GAGVSQSPRYKVAKRGQDVALRCDPISGHVSLFWYQQALGQGPEFLTYFQNEAQLDKSGLPSDRFFAERPEGSVSTLKIQRTQQEDSAVYLCASSRTSAYNEQFFGPGTRLTVL.

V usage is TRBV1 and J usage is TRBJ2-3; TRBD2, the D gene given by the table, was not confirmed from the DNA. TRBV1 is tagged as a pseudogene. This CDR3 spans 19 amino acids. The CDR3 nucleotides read TGCACCAGCAGCCAAGCCCAATTCCGGGACTTGACTAGCACAGATACGCAGTATTTT. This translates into CTSSQAQFRDLTSTDTQYF.

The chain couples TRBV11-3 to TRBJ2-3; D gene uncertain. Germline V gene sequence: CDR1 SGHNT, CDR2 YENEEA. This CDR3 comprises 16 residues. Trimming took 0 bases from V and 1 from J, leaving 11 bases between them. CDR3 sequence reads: CASSLDSSEGTDTQYF. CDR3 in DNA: TGTGCCAGCAGCTTAGATTCCTCAGAAGGCACAGATACGCAGTATTTT.

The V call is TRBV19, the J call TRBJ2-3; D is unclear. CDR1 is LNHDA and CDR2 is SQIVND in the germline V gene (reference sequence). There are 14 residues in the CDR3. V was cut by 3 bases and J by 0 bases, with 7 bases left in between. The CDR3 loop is CASSMGLSTDTQYF. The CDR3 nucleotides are TGTGCCAGTAGTATGGGCCTTAGCACAGATACGCAGTATTTT.

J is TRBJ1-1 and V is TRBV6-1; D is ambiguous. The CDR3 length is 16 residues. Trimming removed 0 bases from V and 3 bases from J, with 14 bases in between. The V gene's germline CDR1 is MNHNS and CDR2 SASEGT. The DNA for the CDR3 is TGTGCCAGCAGTGAAGCGCTTCGAGGGAGGGACACTGAAGCTTTCTTT. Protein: CASSEALRGRDTEAFF.

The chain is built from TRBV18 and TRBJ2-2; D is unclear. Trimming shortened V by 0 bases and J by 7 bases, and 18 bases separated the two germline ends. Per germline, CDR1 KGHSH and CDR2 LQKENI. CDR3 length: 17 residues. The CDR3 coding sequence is TGTGCCAGCTCACCACCGAAGGCGGCGGTAGAACGCGGGGAGCTGTTTTTT. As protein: CASSPPKAAVERGELFF.

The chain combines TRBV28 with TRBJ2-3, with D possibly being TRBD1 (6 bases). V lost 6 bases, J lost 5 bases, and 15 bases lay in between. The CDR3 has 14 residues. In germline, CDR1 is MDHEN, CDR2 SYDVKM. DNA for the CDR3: TGTGCCAGCAGCCTCTCAGGGGAAGGAGATACGCAGTATTTT. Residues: CASSLSGEGDTQYF.

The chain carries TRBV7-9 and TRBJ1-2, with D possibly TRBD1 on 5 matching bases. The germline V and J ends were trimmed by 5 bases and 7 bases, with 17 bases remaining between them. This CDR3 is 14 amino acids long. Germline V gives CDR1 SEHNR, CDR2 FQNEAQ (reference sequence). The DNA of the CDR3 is TGTGCCAGCAGCCCGACAGACAGTTCCCTTGGCTACACCTTC. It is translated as CASSPTDSSLGYTF.

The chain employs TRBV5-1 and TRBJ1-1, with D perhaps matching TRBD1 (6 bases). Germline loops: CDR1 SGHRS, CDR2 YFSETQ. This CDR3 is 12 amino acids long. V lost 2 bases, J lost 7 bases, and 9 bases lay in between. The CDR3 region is CASSLGQREAFF. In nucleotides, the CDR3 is TGCGCCAGCAGCTTAGGACAGCGTGAAGCTTTCTTT.

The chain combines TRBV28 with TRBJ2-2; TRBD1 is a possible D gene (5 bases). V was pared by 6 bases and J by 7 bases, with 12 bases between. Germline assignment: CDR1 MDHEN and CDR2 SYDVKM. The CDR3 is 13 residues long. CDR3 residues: CASSLGQIGELFF. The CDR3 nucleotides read TGTGCCAGCAGCCTGGGGCAAATCGGGGAGCTGTTTTTT.

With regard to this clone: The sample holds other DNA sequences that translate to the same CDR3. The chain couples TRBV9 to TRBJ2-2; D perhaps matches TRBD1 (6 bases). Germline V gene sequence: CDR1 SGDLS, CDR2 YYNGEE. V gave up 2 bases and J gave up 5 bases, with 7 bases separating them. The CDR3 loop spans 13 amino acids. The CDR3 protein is CASSVTGTGELFF. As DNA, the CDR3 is TGTGCCAGCAGCGTGACAGGAACCGGGGAGCTGTTTTTT.